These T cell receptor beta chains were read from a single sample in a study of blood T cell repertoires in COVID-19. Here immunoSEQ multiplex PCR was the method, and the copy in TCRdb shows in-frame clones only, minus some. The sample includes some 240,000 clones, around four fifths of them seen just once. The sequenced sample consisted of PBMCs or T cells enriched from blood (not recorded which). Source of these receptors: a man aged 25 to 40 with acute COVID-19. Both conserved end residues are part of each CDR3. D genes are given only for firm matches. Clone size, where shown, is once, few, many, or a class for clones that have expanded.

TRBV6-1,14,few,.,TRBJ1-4,TGTGCCAGCAGTGAAGGCCGGGGGAATGAAAAACTGTTTTTT,CASSEGRGNEKLFF
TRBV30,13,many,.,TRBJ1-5,TGTGCCTGGAGTAGTCTCGGAGATCAGCCCCAGCATTTT,CAWSSLGDQPQHF
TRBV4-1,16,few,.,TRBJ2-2,TGCGCCAGCAGCCCGGCAGGGGAAATTTCTGCCGGGGAGCTGTTTTTT,CASSPAGEISAGELFF
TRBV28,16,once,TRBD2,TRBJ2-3,TGTGCCAGCAGTTTCCTCTCGACTAGCCCCACCGATACGCAGTATTTT,CASSFLSTSPTDTQYF
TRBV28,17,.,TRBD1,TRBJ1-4,TGTGCCAGCAGTTCGAGACCTCAGGACAGGTCTAATGAAAAACTGTTTTTT,CASSSRPQDRSNEKLFF
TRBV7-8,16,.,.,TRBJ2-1,TGTGCCAGCAGCTTAGACCCTTCCTTTGCTTGGAGTGAGCAGTTCTTC,CASSLDPSFAWSEQFF
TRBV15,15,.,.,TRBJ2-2,TGTGCCACCAGCAGATCCCTCAGGGATTCCGGGGAGCTGTTTTTT,CATSRSLRDSGELFF
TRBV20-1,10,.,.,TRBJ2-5,TGCAGTGCTAGAGCTGAGACCCAGTACTTC,CSARAETQYF
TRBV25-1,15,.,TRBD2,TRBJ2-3,TGTGCCAGCAGTGCCCGGCGGGAGGGCCCGGGTACGCAGTATTTT,CASSARREGPGTQYF
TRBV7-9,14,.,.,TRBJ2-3,TGTGCCAGCAGCTTAGGGGCCGCCGTAGATACGCAGTATTTT,CASSLGAAVDTQYF
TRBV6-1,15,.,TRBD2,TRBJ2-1,TGTGCCAGCAGTGAAGTGGGAGGGCCCCACAATGAGCAGTTCTTC,CASSEVGGPHNEQFF
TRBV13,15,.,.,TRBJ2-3,TGTGCCAGCAGCTTTCGCACTAGCTACACAGATACGCAGTATTTT,CASSFRTSYTDTQYF
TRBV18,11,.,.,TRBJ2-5,TGTGCCACCTCTCAGATAGAGACCCAGTACTTC,CATSQIETQYF
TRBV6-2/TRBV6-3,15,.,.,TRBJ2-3,TGTGCCAGCAGTTACTCGAACGGGGGACCAGATACGCAGTATTTT,CASSYSNGGPDTQYF
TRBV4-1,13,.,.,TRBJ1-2,TGCGCCAGCAGCCAAGAAGCGGGGATTGGCTACACCTTC,CASSQEAGIGYTF
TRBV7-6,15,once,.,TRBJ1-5,TGTGCCAGCAGCTTAGGGACATCCACAAATCAGCCCCAGCATTTT,CASSLGTSTNQPQHF
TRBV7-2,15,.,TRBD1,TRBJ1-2,TGTGCCAGCAGCTTAGGAGGCCAGGGGGCGGGAGGCTACACCTTC,CASSLGGQGAGGYTF
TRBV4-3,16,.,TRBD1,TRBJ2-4,TGCGCCAGCAGCCAGTCCGGGACAGGGGCCAAAAACATTCAGTACTTC,CASSQSGTGAKNIQYF
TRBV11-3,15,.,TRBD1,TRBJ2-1,TGTGCCAGCACCTACCCCAAGACAGGGGACAATGAGCAGTTCTTC,CASTYPKTGDNEQFF
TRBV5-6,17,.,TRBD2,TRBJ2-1,TGTGCCAGCAGCTTGCCACTACTAGCGGGGGGGCGACCTGAGCAGTTCTTC,CASSLPLLAGGRPEQFF
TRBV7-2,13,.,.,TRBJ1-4,TGTGCCAGTTCCCGGGACAATAATGAAAAACTGTTTTTT,CASSRDNNEKLFF
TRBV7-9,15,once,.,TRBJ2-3,TGTGCCAGCAGCTTCGGAGGGGGGGCAGCAGATACGCAGTATTTT,CASSFGGGAADTQYF
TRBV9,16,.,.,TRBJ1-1,TGTGCCAGCAGCGTAGTGGAAGGGTGGGGCCCTTCTGAAGCTTTCTTT,CASSVVEGWGPSEAFF